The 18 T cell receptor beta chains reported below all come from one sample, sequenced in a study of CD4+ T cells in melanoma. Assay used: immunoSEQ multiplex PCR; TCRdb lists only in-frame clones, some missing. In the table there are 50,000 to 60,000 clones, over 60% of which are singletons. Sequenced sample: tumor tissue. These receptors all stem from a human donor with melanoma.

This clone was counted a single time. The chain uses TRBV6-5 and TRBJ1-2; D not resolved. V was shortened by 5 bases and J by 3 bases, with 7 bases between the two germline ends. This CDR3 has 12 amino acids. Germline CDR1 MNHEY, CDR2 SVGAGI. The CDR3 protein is CASSQSDYGYTF. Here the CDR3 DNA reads TGTGCCAGCAGTCAAAGCGACTATGGCTACACCTTC.

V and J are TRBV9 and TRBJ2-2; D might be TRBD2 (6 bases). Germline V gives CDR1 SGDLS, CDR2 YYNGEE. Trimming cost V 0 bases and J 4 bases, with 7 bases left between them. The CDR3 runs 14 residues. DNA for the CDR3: TGTGCCAGCAGCGTAGCCGGGAGCACCGGGGAGCTGTTTTTT. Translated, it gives CASSVAGSTGELFF.

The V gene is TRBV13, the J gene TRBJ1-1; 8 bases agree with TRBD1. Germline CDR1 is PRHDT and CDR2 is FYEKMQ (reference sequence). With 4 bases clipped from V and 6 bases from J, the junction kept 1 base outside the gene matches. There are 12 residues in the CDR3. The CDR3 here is CASSYRGSEAFF. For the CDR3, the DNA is TGTGCCAGCAGCTACAGGGGGTCTGAAGCTTTCTTT.

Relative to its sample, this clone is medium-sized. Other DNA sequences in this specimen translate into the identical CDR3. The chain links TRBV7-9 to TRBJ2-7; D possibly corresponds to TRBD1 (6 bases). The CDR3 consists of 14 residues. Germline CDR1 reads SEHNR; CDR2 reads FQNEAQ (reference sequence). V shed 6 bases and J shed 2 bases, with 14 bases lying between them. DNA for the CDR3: TGTGCCAGCAGTTTACCCAGGGACACCTACGAGCAGTACTTC. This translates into CASSLPRDTYEQYF.

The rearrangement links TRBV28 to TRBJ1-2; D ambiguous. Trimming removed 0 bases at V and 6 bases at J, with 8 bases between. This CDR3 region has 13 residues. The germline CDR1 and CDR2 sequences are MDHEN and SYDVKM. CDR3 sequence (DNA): TGTGCCAGCAGTTTATGGATTTACGATGGCTACACCTTC. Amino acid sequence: CASSLWIYDGYTF.

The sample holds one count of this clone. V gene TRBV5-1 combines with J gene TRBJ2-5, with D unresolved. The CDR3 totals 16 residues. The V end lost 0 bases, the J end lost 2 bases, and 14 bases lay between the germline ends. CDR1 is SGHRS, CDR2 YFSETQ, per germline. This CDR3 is CASSLALVVGQETQYF. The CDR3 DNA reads TGCGCCAGCAGCTTGGCGTTGGTGGTTGGACAAGAGACCCAGTACTTC. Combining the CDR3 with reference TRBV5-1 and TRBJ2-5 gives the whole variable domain KAGVTQTPRYLIKTRGQQVTLSCSPISGHRSVSWYQQTPGQGLQFLFEYFSETQRNKGNFPGRFSGRQFSNSRSEMNVSTLELGDSALYLCASSLALVVGQETQYFGPGTRLLVL.

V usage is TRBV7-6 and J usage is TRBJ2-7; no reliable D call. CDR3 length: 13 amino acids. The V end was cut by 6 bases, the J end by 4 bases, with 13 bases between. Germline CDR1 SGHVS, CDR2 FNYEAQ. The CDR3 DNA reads TGTGCCAGCAGTGCTGGTCCAGGTTACGAGCAGTACTTC. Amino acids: CASSAGPGYEQYF.

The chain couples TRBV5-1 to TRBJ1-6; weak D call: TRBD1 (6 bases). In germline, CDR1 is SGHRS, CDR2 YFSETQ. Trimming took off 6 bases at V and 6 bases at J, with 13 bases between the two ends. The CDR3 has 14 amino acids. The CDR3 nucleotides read TGCGCCAGCAACCCTCTAGGGGGTAATTCACCCCTCCACTTT. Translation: CASNPLGGNSPLHF.

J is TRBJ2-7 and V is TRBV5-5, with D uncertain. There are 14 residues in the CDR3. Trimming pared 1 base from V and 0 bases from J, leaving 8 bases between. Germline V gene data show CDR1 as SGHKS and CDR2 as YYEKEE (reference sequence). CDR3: CASSLRSSSYEQYF. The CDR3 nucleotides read TGTGCCAGCAGCTTGAGGTCTAGCTCCTACGAGCAGTACTTC.

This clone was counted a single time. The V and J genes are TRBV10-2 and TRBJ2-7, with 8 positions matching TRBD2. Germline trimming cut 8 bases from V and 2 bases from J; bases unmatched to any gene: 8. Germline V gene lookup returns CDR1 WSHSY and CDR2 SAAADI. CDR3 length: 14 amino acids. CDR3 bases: TGCGCCAGCGGAACCCCGGGGGGGCCCTACGAGCAGTACTTC. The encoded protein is CASGTPGGPYEQYF.

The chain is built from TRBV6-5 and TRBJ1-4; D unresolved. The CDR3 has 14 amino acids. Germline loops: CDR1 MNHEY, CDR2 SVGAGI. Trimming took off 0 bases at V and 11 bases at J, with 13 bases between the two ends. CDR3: CASSYSILREKLFF. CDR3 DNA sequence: TGTGCCAGCAGTTACTCGATCTTGAGAGAGAAACTGTTTTTT.

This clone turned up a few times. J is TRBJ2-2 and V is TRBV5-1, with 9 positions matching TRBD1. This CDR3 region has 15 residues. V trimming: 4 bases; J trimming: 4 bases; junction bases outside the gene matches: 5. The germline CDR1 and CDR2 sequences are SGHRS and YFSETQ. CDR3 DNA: TGCGCCAGCAGCCCGGGACAGGGTGTCACCGGGGAGCTGTTTTTT. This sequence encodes CASSPGQGVTGELFF.

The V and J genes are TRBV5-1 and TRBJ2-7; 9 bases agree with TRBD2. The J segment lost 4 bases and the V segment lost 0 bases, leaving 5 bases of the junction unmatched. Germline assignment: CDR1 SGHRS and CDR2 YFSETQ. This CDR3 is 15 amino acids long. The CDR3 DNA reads TGCGCCAGCAGCTTGGAATTAGCGGGGGCTTACGAGCAGTACTTC. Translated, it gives CASSLELAGAYEQYF.

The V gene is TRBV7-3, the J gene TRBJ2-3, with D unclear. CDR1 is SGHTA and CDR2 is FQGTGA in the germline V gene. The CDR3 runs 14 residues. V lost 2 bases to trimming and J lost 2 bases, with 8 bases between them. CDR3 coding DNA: TGTGCCAGCAGCTTATACTACTCCACAGATACGCAGTATTTT. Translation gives CASSLYYSTDTQYF.

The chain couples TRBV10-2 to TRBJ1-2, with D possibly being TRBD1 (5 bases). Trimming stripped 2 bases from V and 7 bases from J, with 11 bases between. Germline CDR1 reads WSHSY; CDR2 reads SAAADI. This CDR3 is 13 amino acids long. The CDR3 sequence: CASSESRRGGYTF. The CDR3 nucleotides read TGCGCCAGCAGTGAGAGTCGGAGGGGTGGCTACACCTTC.

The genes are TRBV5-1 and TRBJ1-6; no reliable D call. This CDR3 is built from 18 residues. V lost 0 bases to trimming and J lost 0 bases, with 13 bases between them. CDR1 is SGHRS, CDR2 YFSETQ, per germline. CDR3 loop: CASSLGWEGNSYNSPLHF. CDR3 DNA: TGCGCCAGCAGCTTGGGTTGGGAGGGTAACTCCTATAATTCACCCCTCCACTTT.

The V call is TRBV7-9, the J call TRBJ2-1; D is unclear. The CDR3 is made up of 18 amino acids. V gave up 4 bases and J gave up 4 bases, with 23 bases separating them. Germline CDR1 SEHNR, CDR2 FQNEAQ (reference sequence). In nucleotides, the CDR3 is TGTGCCAGCAGCTCCTGGGCTGATCAGCGCAACTATTACAATGAGCAGTTCTTC. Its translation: CASSSWADQRNYYNEQFF.

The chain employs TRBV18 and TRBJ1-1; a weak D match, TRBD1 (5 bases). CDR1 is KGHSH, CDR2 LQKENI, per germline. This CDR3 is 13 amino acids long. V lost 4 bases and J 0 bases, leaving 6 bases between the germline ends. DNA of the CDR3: TGTGCCAGCTCACTGGGGCTGAACACTGAAGCTTTCTTT. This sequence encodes CASSLGLNTEAFF. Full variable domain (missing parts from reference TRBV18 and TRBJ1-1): NAGVMQNPRHLVRRRGQEARLRCSPMKGHSHVYWYRQLPEEGLKFMVYLQKENIIDESGMPKERFSAEFPKEGPSILRIQQVVRGDSAAYFCASSLGLNTEAFFGQGTRLTVV.